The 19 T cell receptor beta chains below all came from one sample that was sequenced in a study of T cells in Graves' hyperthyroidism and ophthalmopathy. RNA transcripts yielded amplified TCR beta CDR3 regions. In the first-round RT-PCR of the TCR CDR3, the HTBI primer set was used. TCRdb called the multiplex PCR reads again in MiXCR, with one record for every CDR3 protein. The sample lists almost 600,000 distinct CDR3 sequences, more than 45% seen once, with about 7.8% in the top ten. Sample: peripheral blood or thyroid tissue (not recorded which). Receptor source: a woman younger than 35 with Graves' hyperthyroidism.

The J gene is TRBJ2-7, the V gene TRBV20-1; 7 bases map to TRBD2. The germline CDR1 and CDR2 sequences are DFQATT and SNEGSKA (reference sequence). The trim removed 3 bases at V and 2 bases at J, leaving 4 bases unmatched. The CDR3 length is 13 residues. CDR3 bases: TGCAGTGCTAGGGCTAGCGGTCCCTACGAGCAGTACTTC. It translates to CSARASGPYEQYF.

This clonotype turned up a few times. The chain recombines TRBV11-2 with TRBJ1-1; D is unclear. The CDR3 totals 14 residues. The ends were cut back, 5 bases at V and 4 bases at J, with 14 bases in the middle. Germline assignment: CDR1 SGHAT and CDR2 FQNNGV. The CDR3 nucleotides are TGTGCCAGCAGCCCCACGCGGGCCAGCACTGAAGCTTTCTTT. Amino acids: CASSPTRASTEAFF.

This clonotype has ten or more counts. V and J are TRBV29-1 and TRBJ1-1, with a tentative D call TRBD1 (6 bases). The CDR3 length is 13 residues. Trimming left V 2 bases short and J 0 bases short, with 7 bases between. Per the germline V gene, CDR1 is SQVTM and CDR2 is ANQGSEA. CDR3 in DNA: TGCAGCGTTGAAAGGACAGTGAACACTGAAGCTTTCTTT. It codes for CSVERTVNTEAFF.

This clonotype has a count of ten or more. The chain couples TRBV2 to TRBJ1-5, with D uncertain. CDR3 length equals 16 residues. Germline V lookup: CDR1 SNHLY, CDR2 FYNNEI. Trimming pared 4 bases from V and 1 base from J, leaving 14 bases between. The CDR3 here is CASSVDLFSSNQPQHF. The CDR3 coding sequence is TGTGCCAGCAGTGTCGATCTGTTCTCAAGCAATCAGCCCCAGCATTTT.

CDR3 bases: TGCAGTGCCTGGAGTACGCCAGCTAGCTCCTACGAGCAGTACTTC. It codes for CSAWSTPASSYEQYF. V gene TRBV20-1 combines with J gene TRBJ2-7; D is uncertain. With 6 bases removed from V and 0 bases from J, the gap between germline ends came to 18 bases. The CDR3 extends over 15 amino acids. Germline values: CDR1 DFQATT, CDR2 SNEGSKA (reference sequence).

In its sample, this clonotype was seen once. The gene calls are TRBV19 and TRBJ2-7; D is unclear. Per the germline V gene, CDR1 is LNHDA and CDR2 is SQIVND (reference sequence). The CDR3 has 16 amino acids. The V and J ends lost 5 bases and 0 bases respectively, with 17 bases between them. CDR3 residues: CASSALRDISSYEQYF. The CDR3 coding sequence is TGTGCCAGTAGTGCCCTAAGAGACATCAGCTCCTACGAGCAGTACTTC.

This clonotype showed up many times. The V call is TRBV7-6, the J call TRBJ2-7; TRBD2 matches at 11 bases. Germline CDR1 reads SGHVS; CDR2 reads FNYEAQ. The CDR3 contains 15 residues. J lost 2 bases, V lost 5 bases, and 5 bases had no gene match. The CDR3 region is CASSVTSGGTYEQYF. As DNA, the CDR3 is TGTGCCAGCAGCGTCACTAGCGGGGGTACCTACGAGCAGTACTTC.

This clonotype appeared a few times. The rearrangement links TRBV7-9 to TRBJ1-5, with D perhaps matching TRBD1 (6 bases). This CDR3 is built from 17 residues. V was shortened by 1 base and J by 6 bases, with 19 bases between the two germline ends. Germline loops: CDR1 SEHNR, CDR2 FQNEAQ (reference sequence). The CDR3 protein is CASSLGGPGHSGQPQHF. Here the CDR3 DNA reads TGTGCCAGCAGCTTAGGGGGGCCGGGACACTCAGGTCAGCCCCAGCATTTT.

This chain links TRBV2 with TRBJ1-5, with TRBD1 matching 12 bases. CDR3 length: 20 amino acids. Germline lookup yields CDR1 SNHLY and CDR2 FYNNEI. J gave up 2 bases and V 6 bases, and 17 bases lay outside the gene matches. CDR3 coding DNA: TGTGCCAGCAGCCCCCGCTTGACGCCGGGACAGGGGGCCGGCAATCAGCCCCAGCATTTT. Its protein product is CASSPRLTPGQGAGNQPQHF.

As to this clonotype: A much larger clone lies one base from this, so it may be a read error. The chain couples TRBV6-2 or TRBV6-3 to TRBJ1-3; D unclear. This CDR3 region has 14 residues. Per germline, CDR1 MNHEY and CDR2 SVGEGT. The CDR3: CASRSPSSRNTIYF. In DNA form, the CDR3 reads TGTGCCAGCAGGTCTCCCAGCTCTCGAAACACCATATATTTT.

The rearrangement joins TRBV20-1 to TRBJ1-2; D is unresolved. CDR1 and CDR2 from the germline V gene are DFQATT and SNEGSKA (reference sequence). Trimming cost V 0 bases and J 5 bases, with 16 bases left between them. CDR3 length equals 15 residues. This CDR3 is CSARDSGREAYGYTF. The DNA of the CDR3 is TGCAGTGCTAGAGATAGCGGGAGGGAGGCGTATGGCTACACCTTC.

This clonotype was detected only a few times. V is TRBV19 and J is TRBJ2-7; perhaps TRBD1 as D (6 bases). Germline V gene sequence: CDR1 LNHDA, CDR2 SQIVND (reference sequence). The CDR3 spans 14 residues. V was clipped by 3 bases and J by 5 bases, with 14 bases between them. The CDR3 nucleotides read TGTGCCAGTAGTATTTCGCAGGGGAAGGACGAGCAGTACTTC. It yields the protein CASSISQGKDEQYF.

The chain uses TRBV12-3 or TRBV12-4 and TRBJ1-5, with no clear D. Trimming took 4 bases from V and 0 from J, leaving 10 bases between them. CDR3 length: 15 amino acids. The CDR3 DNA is TGTGCCAGCAGTTCGGGAACTCTTAGCAATCAGCCCCAGCATTTT. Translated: CASSSGTLSNQPQHF.

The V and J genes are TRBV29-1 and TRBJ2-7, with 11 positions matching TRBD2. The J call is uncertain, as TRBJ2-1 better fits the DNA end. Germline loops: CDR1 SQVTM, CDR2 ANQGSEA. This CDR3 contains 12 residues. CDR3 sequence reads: CSAIGTSGQQFF. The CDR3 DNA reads TGCAGCGCCATAGGGACTAGCGGTCAGCAGTTCTTC.

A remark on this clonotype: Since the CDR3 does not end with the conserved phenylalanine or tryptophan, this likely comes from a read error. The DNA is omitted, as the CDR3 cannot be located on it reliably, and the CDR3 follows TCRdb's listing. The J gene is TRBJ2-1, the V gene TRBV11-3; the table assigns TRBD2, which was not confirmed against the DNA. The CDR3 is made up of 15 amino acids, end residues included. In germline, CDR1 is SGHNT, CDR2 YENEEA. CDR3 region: CASSLELAGGNEQTL.

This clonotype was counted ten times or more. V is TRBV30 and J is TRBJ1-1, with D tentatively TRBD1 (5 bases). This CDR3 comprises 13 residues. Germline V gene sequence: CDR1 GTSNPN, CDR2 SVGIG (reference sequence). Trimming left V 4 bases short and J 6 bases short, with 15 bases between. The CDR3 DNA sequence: TGTGCCTGGACAGACAGAGAGATCGCTGAAGCTTTCTTT. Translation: CAWTDREIAEAFF.

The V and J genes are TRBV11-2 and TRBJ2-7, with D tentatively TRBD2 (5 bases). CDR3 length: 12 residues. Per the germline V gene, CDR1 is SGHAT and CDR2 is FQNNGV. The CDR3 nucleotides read TGTGCTAGAGGGTGGGAACTCTACGAGCAGTACTTC. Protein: CARGWELYEQYF.

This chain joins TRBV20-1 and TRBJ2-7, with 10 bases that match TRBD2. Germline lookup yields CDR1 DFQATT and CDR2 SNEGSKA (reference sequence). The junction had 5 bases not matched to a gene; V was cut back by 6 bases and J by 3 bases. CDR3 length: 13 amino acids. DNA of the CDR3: TGCAGTGCGAATAGCGGGAGGAGCTACGAGCAGTACTTC. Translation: CSANSGRSYEQYF.

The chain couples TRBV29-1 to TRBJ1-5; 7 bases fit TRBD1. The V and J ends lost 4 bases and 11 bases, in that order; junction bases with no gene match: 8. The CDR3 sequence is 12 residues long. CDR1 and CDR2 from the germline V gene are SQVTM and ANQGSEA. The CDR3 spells CSVAPRGETQHF. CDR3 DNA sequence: TGCAGCGTTGCCCCCAGGGGGGAGACCCAGCATTTT.